Each of the 20 T cell receptor beta chains below was sequenced from the same sample in a study of T cells in women clearing cervical HPV infection. Assay: immunoSEQ multiplex PCR; the TCRdb copy retains only in-frame clones and omits some. Across about 25,000 clones, the top ten clones capture around 3.5% of the sample. Material: blood buffy coat. Receptors originate from a woman aged 18 to 75 with a cervical HPV16 infection that either progressed to CIN3+ or cleared (not recorded which).

Points on this clone: The read halts 3 residues ahead of the CDR3 end, with the missing end drawn from the germline J gene. The chain joins TRBV7-7 to TRBJ2-3, with D perhaps matching TRBD1 (5 bases). Germline assignment: CDR1 SSHAT and CDR2 FNYEAQ (reference sequence). Trimming removed 5 bases at V and 0 bases at J, with 9 bases between. The CDR3 is 14 amino acids. The CDR3 here is CASSQGVSTDTQYF. The sequenced part of the CDR3 DNA is TGTGCCAGCAGCCAAGGGGTCAGCACAGATACG.

About this clone itself: The read ends 3 residues before the CDR3 terminus; that terminus is restored from the germline J gene. The gene calls are TRBV7-9 and TRBJ2-7, with 9 bases aligning to TRBD1. Germline V CDR1 and CDR2: SEHNR, FQNEAQ (reference sequence). The CDR3 contains 13 residues. V dropped 10 bases and J dropped 4; count of bases not matched to a gene: 8. The sequenced part of the CDR3 DNA is TGTGCCACCGACGACAGGGGGGTATACGAG. Its protein is CATDDRGVYE. The whole CDR3 protein is CATDDRGVYEQYF.

Of note for this clone: The sequenced fragment ends 3 residues before the CDR3 boundary, so the rest is inferred from the germline J gene. The V call is TRBV7-2, the J call TRBJ1-2, with TRBD1 matching 10 bases. The CDR3 contains 14 residues. V lost 5 bases, J lost 6 bases, and 6 bases stayed unmatched. CDR1 and CDR2 (germline): SGHTA, FQGNSA. The sequenced CDR3 bases are TGTGCCAGCAGCGCCGGGACAGGGGTCGATGGC. Protein product: CASSAGTGVDG. The complete CDR3 protein is CASSAGTGVDGYTF.

About this clone itself: The CDR3 end falls 3 residues outside the read, so it is completed with the germline J gene. The chain joins TRBV18 to TRBJ1-5; perhaps TRBD1 as D (5 bases). Trimming took off 2 bases at V and 3 bases at J, with 11 bases between the two ends. CDR1 is KGHSH and CDR2 is LQKENI in the germline V gene. The CDR3 runs to 15 residues. The covered CDR3 bases are TGTGCCAGCTCACCAAATAGGGGTATCAATCAGCCC. Its protein product is CASSPNRGINQP. The full CDR3 protein is CASSPNRGINQPQHF.

As to this clone: The DNA ends 3 residues before the CDR3 does, and the rest of the CDR3 is filled in from the germline J gene. The chain joins TRBV7-6 to TRBJ1-5, with 7 bases matching TRBD1. Germline V gives CDR1 SGHVS, CDR2 FNYEAQ. CDR3 size: 13 residues. The CDR3 loop reads CASREGAEQPQHF. The CDR3 DNA, read in part, is TGTGCCAGCAGGGAGGGGGCAGAGCAACCC.

CDR3 bases read: TGTGCCAGCAGCTTACTCGGGGGGCCTAGGTACGAC. This codes for CASSLLGGPRYD. The entire CDR3 sequence reads CASSLLGGPRYDYTF. The chain recombines TRBV7-2 with TRBJ1-2, with D possibly matching TRBD1 (6 bases). The read halts 3 residues ahead of the CDR3 end, with the missing end drawn from the germline J gene. CDR1 SGHTA and CDR2 FQGNSA come from the germline V gene. CDR3 size: 15 residues.

With regard to this clone: The sequence runs out 3 residues before the end of the CDR3; the remainder is reconstructed from the germline J gene. The chain links TRBV20-1 to TRBJ2-7, with 7 positions matching TRBD2. The germline CDR1 and CDR2 sequences are DFQATT and SNEGSKA (reference sequence). The CDR3 extends over 15 amino acids. V lost 0 bases to trimming and J lost 6 bases; unmatched junction nucleotides: 11. The sequenced part of the CDR3 DNA is TGCAGTGCTAGAGAGGGGGGAGGGGTTGCGGGCGAG. This encodes CSAREGGGVAGE. The CDR3 as a whole reads CSAREGGGVAGEQYF.

Comments on this clone: The missing CDR3 end, 3 residues past where the read stops, is filled in from the germline J gene. This sequence joins TRBV18 and TRBJ1-1; 9 bases line up with TRBD1. The germline V gene encodes CDR1 KGHSH and CDR2 LQKENI. V was clipped by 2 bases and J by 1 base; unmatched bases: 8. The CDR3 covers 17 residues. The CDR3 bases that were read are TGTGCCAGCTCACCATCCAGTACAGGGGGCCGGAACACTGAA. Translated: CASSPSSTGGRNTE. The complete CDR3 sequence is CASSPSSTGGRNTEAFF.

As regards this clone: The missing CDR3 end, 3 residues past where the read stops, is filled in from the germline J gene. J is TRBJ1-1 and V is TRBV7-2, with D unclear. This CDR3 is built from 14 residues. The germline V gene encodes CDR1 SGHTA and CDR2 FQGNSA. V was trimmed by 6 bases and J by 3 bases, leaving 14 bases between them. The sequenced part of the CDR3 DNA is TGTGCCAGCAGGCACTCCCCCCAGGACACTGAA. It encodes CASRHSPQDTE. The entire CDR3 sequence reads CASRHSPQDTEAFF.

Comment on this clone: The read ends 3 residues early relative to the CDR3; the germline J gene fills the gap. The V and J genes are TRBV7-6 and TRBJ2-7, with D tentatively TRBD1 (6 bases). Trimming cost V 0 bases and J 5 bases, with 11 bases left between them. Germline assignment: CDR1 SGHVS and CDR2 FNYEAQ. The CDR3 extends over 14 amino acids. This CDR3 reads CASSLAHRVHEQYF. The sequenced CDR3 bases are TGTGCCAGCAGCTTAGCCCACAGGGTCCACGAG.

Concerning this clone itself: The read terminates 3 residues ahead of where the CDR3 ends, so the germline J gene completes it. The V gene is TRBV10-1, the J gene TRBJ2-1; the match to TRBD1 covers 8 bases. Germline assignment: CDR1 WNHNN and CDR2 SYGVQD (reference sequence). This CDR3 has 15 amino acids. V lost 6 bases and J lost 7; bases outside the gene matches: 11. CDR3 sequence: CASRGRQGAPNEQFF. CDR3 bases read: TGCGCCAGCAGGGGACGTCAGGGGGCGCCTAATGAG.

Points on this clone: The CDR3 end lies 3 residues beyond the end of the read and is filled in from the germline J gene. This rearrangement joins TRBV19 to TRBJ2-2, with a tentative D call TRBD2 (5 bases). V gave up 5 bases and J gave up 7 bases, with 17 bases separating them. The CDR3 length is 15 residues. Germline CDR1 is LNHDA and CDR2 is SQIVND (reference sequence). The chain's CDR3 is CASSLGLSAVGELFF. The part of the CDR3 DNA that was read is TGTGCCAGTAGTCTCGGACTCTCCGCAGTCGGGGAG.

Notes on this clone: The CDR3 end lies 3 residues beyond the end of the read and is filled in from the germline J gene. The V call is TRBV19, the J call TRBJ2-2; a possible D gene is TRBD1 (6 bases). Germline V lookup: CDR1 LNHDA, CDR2 SQIVND (reference sequence). There are 14 residues in the CDR3. CDR3 DNA, as far as it was read: TGTGCCAGTAGCCGACAGGATTCTAATGAAAAG. Translated, it gives CASSRQDSNEK. The whole CDR3 protein is CASSRQDSNEKLFF.

Turning to this clone: The read ends 3 residues shy of where the CDR3 ends; the end is completed using the germline J gene. This chain connects TRBV7-8 to TRBJ1-2; possible D gene TRBD1, 5 bases. Between the trimmed V and J ends, which lost 3 bases and 4 bases, there was a span of 9 bases. The CDR3 totals 13 residues. Germline values: CDR1 SGHVS, CDR2 FQNEAQ. This CDR3 is CASSLSGIYGYTF. The DNA read from the CDR3 is TGTGCCAGCAGCTTGTCAGGGATCTATGGC.

With regard to this clone: The read terminates 3 residues before the CDR3 end, so the remaining end is supplied by the germline J gene. The V call is TRBV20-1, the J call TRBJ2-2; TRBD1 aligns across 9 bases. Unmatched junction bases numbered 5, after V lost 4 bases and J lost 8 bases. The CDR3 sequence is 13 residues long. From germline, CDR1 is DFQATT and CDR2 SNEGSKA (reference sequence). The CDR3 here is CSANNRGRGELFF. The covered CDR3 bases are TGCAGTGCTAATAACAGGGGGCGTGGGGAG.

Note on this clone: The CDR3 end is not reached by the read, which stops 3 residues before it; the germline J gene fills it in. V is TRBV9 and J is TRBJ2-3; no clear D. Germline V gives CDR1 SGDLS, CDR2 YYNGEE. V was cut by 2 bases and J by 0 bases, with 7 bases left in between. The CDR3 is 14 residues long. CDR3: CASSVHLSTDTQYF. The DNA read from the CDR3 is TGTGCCAGCAGCGTCCACCTAAGCACAGATACG.

A word on this clone: The read falls 3 residues short of the CDR3 end, and the missing part is taken from the germline J gene. V gene TRBV7-2 combines with J gene TRBJ2-5, with TRBD1 matching 7 bases. Per the germline V gene, CDR1 is SGHTA and CDR2 is FQGNSA. After removal of 1 base from V and 4 bases from J, the junction contained 6 bases not matched to a gene. CDR3 size: 15 residues. Incomplete CDR3 DNA: TGTGCCAGCAGCTTAGTCAAGGGGGCAGGAGAGACC. It yields the protein CASSLVKGAGET. Given in full, the CDR3 is CASSLVKGAGETQYF.

Worth noting for this clone: The DNA ends 3 residues before the CDR3 does, and the rest of the CDR3 is filled in from the germline J gene. This chain joins TRBV20-1 and TRBJ2-3, with 9 bases matching TRBD2. The CDR3 covers 15 residues. With 3 bases clipped from V and 5 bases from J, the junction kept 9 bases outside the gene matches. Germline-derived CDR1 and CDR2 are DFQATT and SNEGSKA (reference sequence). The part of the CDR3 DNA that was read is TGCAGTGCTAGCCCGCGGGGGGGCTACGGAGATACG. It is translated as CSASPRGGYGDT. The entire CDR3 sequence reads CSASPRGGYGDTQYF.

Comments on this clone: The sequence runs out 3 residues before the end of the CDR3; the remainder is reconstructed from the germline J gene. V is TRBV20-1 and J is TRBJ1-4; TRBD1 matches at 10 bases. V shed 7 bases, J shed 7 bases, and the junction held 6 bases outside the gene matches. Germline loops: CDR1 DFQATT, CDR2 SNEGSKA (reference sequence). This CDR3 spans 13 amino acids. The sequenced CDR3 bases are TGCAGTGTTACGGGACAGGGGAGTGAAAAA. Residues: CSVTGQGSEK. The entire CDR3 protein reads CSVTGQGSEKLFF.

With respect to this clone: The CDR3 is cut off 3 residues early in the read; its end comes from the germline J gene. The chain uses TRBV20-1 and TRBJ1-2; D is unclear. Germline values: CDR1 DFQATT, CDR2 SNEGSKA (reference sequence). This CDR3 region has 16 residues. V gave up 1 base and J gave up 4 bases, with 19 bases separating them. This CDR3 reads CSARVYRLDLGYGYTF. Partial CDR3 DNA: TGCAGTGCTAGAGTTTATCGCCTAGACCTAGGCTATGGC.